A selection of T cell receptor beta chains follows, all from one sample in a study of CD8 T cells in ankylosing spondylitis. TCRdb itself ran the 5' RACE reads through MiXCR, one entry per CDR3 protein. The sample includes under 250,000 distinct CDR3 sequences, under 35% of them seen just once. The sequenced sample was blood, either unsorted or a sorted T cell fraction (not recorded which). The receptor set was obtained from a male donor with ankylosing spondylitis or in good health (not recorded which). Each CDR3 is given with its conserved first and last residue. Fields, in order: V gene, clone size, J gene, D gene, CDR3 DNA, CDR3 protein. The D gene is left open where the match is weak. Clone size is given for some rows only: seen once, a few or many times, or a class if the clone is expanded.

v_call: TRBV20-1; clone_size: many; j_call: TRBJ2-1; d_call: TRBD2; cdr3_nt: TGCAGTGCTACCCTCCCACTTAGCGGGCGGTACAATGAGCAGTTCTTC; cdr3_aa: CSATLPLSGRYNEQFF
v_call: TRBV12-3/TRBV12-4; clone_size: few; j_call: TRBJ2-1; d_call: TRBD1; cdr3_nt: TGTGCCAGCCGGGACAGCTACAATGAGCAGTTCTTC; cdr3_aa: CASRDSYNEQFF
v_call: TRBV29-1; clone_size: many; j_call: TRBJ2-7; d_call: TRBD2; cdr3_nt: TGCAGCGCTAGGACTAGCGGGAACTACGAGCAGTACTTC; cdr3_aa: CSARTSGNYEQYF
v_call: TRBV5-6; clone_size: .; j_call: TRBJ1-4; d_call: .; cdr3_nt: TGTGCCAGCAGTATCAGGGTAGATACAACTAATGAAAAACTGTTTTTT; cdr3_aa: CASSIRVDTTNEKLFF
v_call: TRBV20-1; clone_size: .; j_call: TRBJ2-7; d_call: .; cdr3_nt: TGCAGTGCTAGGGTTGAGGACAGCTACGAGCAGTACTTC; cdr3_aa: CSARVEDSYEQYF
v_call: TRBV20-1; clone_size: few; j_call: TRBJ2-5; d_call: .; cdr3_nt: TGCAGTGCTCTTTTATGGACCCAAGAGACCCAGTACTTC; cdr3_aa: CSALLWTQETQYF
v_call: TRBV5-1; clone_size: .; j_call: TRBJ1-1; d_call: .; cdr3_nt: TGCGCCAGCGCAACTAACACTGAAGCTTTCTTT; cdr3_aa: CASATNTEAFF
v_call: TRBV5-1; clone_size: .; j_call: TRBJ2-1; d_call: TRBD1; cdr3_nt: TGCGCCAGCAGCTGGAGACAGGGGGCAGGCGAGCAGTTCTTC; cdr3_aa: CASSWRQGAGEQFF
v_call: TRBV4-1; clone_size: .; j_call: TRBJ2-7; d_call: .; cdr3_nt: TGCGCCAGCAGCCAAGGGGGGACGGGCGAGCAGTACTTC; cdr3_aa: CASSQGGTGEQYF
v_call: TRBV25-1; clone_size: few; j_call: TRBJ2-5; d_call: .; cdr3_nt: TGTGCCAGCAGTGAATCCTGGGGCGGAGAGACCCAGTACTTC; cdr3_aa: CASSESWGGETQYF
v_call: TRBV20-1; clone_size: few; j_call: TRBJ1-4; d_call: TRBD1; cdr3_nt: TGCAGTGCTAGCCCTTTGGACAGGAATAATGAAAAACTGTTTTTT; cdr3_aa: CSASPLDRNNEKLFF
v_call: TRBV29-1; clone_size: few; j_call: TRBJ2-2; d_call: TRBD1; cdr3_nt: TGCAGCGCCCAGGACAGGGGGCCCGGGGAGCTGTTTTTT; cdr3_aa: CSAQDRGPGELFF
v_call: TRBV15; clone_size: many; j_call: TRBJ1-4; d_call: TRBD1; cdr3_nt: TGTGCCACCAGCCCCCGGGACAGGGAATTCATACGTGCTAATGAAAAACTGTTTTTT; cdr3_aa: CATSPRDREFIRANEKLFF
v_call: TRBV9; clone_size: .; j_call: TRBJ2-5; d_call: .; cdr3_nt: TGTGCCAGCAGCGTGTCTCAGGGCGGAGAGACCCAGTACTTC; cdr3_aa: CASSVSQGGETQYF
v_call: TRBV20-1; clone_size: few; j_call: TRBJ2-5; d_call: .; cdr3_nt: TGCAGTGCCAGAAGCACGGGTTCGGAGACCCAGTACTTC; cdr3_aa: CSARSTGSETQYF
v_call: TRBV5-1; clone_size: .; j_call: TRBJ2-3; d_call: .; cdr3_nt: TGCGCCAGCAGCCCGGACCGCTCCACAGATACGCAGTATTTT; cdr3_aa: CASSPDRSTDTQYF
v_call: TRBV6-1; clone_size: .; j_call: TRBJ2-2; d_call: .; cdr3_nt: TGTGCCAGCAGCTCAAGGGGTGATTTACTCTCTACAACCGGGGAGCTGTTTTTT; cdr3_aa: CASSSRGDLLSTTGELFF
v_call: TRBV6-5; clone_size: few; j_call: TRBJ1-1; d_call: .; cdr3_nt: TGTGCCAGCAGTTACTCAAGGAACACTGAAGCTTTCTTT; cdr3_aa: CASSYSRNTEAFF
v_call: TRBV12-3/TRBV12-4; clone_size: .; j_call: TRBJ1-1; d_call: TRBD1; cdr3_nt: TGTGCCAGCACCCCCGGGGACAGGGCGTACACTGAAGCTTTCTTT; cdr3_aa: CASTPGDRAYTEAFF
v_call: TRBV9; clone_size: .; j_call: TRBJ2-1; d_call: TRBD2; cdr3_nt: TGTGCCAGCAGCCCCCGAGGGAGCGGGGCCAGCAATGAGCAGTTCTTC; cdr3_aa: CASSPRGSGASNEQFF
v_call: TRBV6-5; clone_size: many; j_call: TRBJ1-5; d_call: .; cdr3_nt: TGTGCCAGCAGTTACCAGGAGAATCAGCCCCAGCATTTT; cdr3_aa: CASSYQENQPQHF
v_call: TRBV5-6; clone_size: few; j_call: TRBJ2-7; d_call: .; cdr3_nt: TGTGCCAGCAGCTTGAGAGGGACCCTTAAGAACGAGCAGTACTTC; cdr3_aa: CASSLRGTLKNEQYF
v_call: TRBV20-1; clone_size: .; j_call: TRBJ1-1; d_call: TRBD1; cdr3_nt: TGCAGTGCTAGAGGACAGGGGCAGTTGACGGGTGAAGCTTTCTTT; cdr3_aa: CSARGQGQLTGEAFF
v_call: TRBV27; clone_size: few; j_call: TRBJ2-3; d_call: TRBD2; cdr3_nt: TGTGCCAGCACTCTGGGACTAGCTAGCACAGATACGCAGTATTTT; cdr3_aa: CASTLGLASTDTQYF
v_call: TRBV12-3/TRBV12-4; clone_size: few; j_call: TRBJ2-5; d_call: TRBD2; cdr3_nt: TGTGCCAGCAGTCGCCGGACTAGCGGGGGGCAAGAGACCCAGTACTTC; cdr3_aa: CASSRRTSGGQETQYF
v_call: TRBV10-3; clone_size: .; j_call: TRBJ2-2; d_call: .; cdr3_nt: TGTGCCGCCGCCGGGACAACGAACACCGGGGAGCTGTTTTTT; cdr3_aa: CAAAGTTNTGELFF
v_call: TRBV6-6; clone_size: few; j_call: TRBJ2-1; d_call: .; cdr3_nt: TGTGCCAGCAGTTACTCGGGGGGATCTGCGTTCTTC; cdr3_aa: CASSYSGGSAFF
v_call: TRBV20-1; clone_size: few; j_call: TRBJ2-7; d_call: .; cdr3_nt: TGCAGTGCTAGAGTAGGCAGGGTATTCGAGCAGTACTTC; cdr3_aa: CSARVGRVFEQYF
v_call: TRBV10-1; clone_size: .; j_call: TRBJ2-1; d_call: TRBD1; cdr3_nt: TGCGCCAGCAGTGAGGGACAGGTGAACAATGAGCAGTTCTTC; cdr3_aa: CASSEGQVNNEQFF
v_call: TRBV15; clone_size: .; j_call: TRBJ2-7; d_call: TRBD2; cdr3_nt: TGTGCCACCAGCTCGTGGACTAGCGGGGTATACGAGCAGTACTTC; cdr3_aa: CATSSWTSGVYEQYF
v_call: TRBV10-3; clone_size: .; j_call: TRBJ2-5; d_call: .; cdr3_nt: TGTGCCATCAGTGAGGTCAGCCCCCAAGGGCGAGAGACCCAGTACTTC; cdr3_aa: CAISEVSPQGRETQYF
v_call: TRBV6-1; clone_size: .; j_call: TRBJ2-3; d_call: TRBD2; cdr3_nt: TGTGCCAGCGCTAGCGGGGGCGACACAGATACGCAGTATTTT; cdr3_aa: CASASGGDTDTQYF
v_call: TRBV12-3/TRBV12-4; clone_size: once; j_call: TRBJ1-3; d_call: .; cdr3_nt: TGTGCCAGCAGTTTAGGGGCAGGAGGAAACACCATATATTTT; cdr3_aa: CASSLGAGGNTIYF
v_call: TRBV9; clone_size: .; j_call: TRBJ2-3; d_call: .; cdr3_nt: TGTGCCAGCAGCGTTACGAGAGGAACAGATACGCAGTATTTT; cdr3_aa: CASSVTRGTDTQYF
v_call: TRBV7-3; clone_size: .; j_call: TRBJ2-5; d_call: TRBD2; cdr3_nt: TGTGCCAGCAGCCCCCACAGCGGGGGAAGCGAGACCCAGTACTTC; cdr3_aa: CASSPHSGGSETQYF
v_call: TRBV27; clone_size: few; j_call: TRBJ2-2; d_call: .; cdr3_nt: TGTGCCAGCAGTTTAATGGTCGGTGCCGGGGAGCTGTTTTTT; cdr3_aa: CASSLMVGAGELFF
v_call: TRBV6-1; clone_size: .; j_call: TRBJ1-2; d_call: TRBD1; cdr3_nt: TGTGCCAGCAGGGAGGGAGGGACAGGGACATTTCGCTACACCTTC; cdr3_aa: CASREGGTGTFRYTF
v_call: TRBV9; clone_size: .; j_call: TRBJ1-2; d_call: .; cdr3_nt: TGTGCCAGCAGCGTAACCAACAGAGCGCCCCTTTATGGCTACACCTTC; cdr3_aa: CASSVTNRAPLYGYTF
v_call: TRBV12-3/TRBV12-4; clone_size: .; j_call: TRBJ2-1; d_call: .; cdr3_nt: TGTGCCAGCAGTTTCGTTAGTACTGCATTAGATGAGCAGTTCTTC; cdr3_aa: CASSFVSTALDEQFF
v_call: TRBV7-2; clone_size: .; j_call: TRBJ2-3; d_call: TRBD1; cdr3_nt: TGTGCCAGCAGCTTCGGGACAGGGTCAGATACGCAGTATTTT; cdr3_aa: CASSFGTGSDTQYF
v_call: TRBV5-1; clone_size: .; j_call: TRBJ2-1; d_call: .; cdr3_nt: TGCGCCAGCAGCTCGACCGACAAGATCTACAATGAGCAGTTCTTC; cdr3_aa: CASSSTDKIYNEQFF
v_call: TRBV20-1; clone_size: .; j_call: TRBJ1-1; d_call: .; cdr3_nt: TGCAGTGCTCCGAGGGGGGGTTTTAAGAACACTGAAGCTTTCTTT; cdr3_aa: CSAPRGGFKNTEAFF
v_call: TRBV6-5; clone_size: few; j_call: TRBJ1-6; d_call: .; cdr3_nt: TGTGCCAGCAGTTACGGGGGAAATAATTCACCCCTCCACTTT; cdr3_aa: CASSYGGNNSPLHF
v_call: TRBV6-6; clone_size: .; j_call: TRBJ2-1; d_call: .; cdr3_nt: TGTGCCAGCACCCACACAGGGCAGGGTGAGCAGTTCTTC; cdr3_aa: CASTHTGQGEQFF
v_call: TRBV15; clone_size: few; j_call: TRBJ2-2; d_call: .; cdr3_nt: TGTGCCACCAGCAGAGCATCCGGGGAGCTGTTTTTT; cdr3_aa: CATSRASGELFF
v_call: TRBV20-1; clone_size: .; j_call: TRBJ2-3; d_call: TRBD2; cdr3_nt: TGCAGTGCCGCAGGTAGCGGGGGAGATTTCACAGATACGCAGTATTTT; cdr3_aa: CSAAGSGGDFTDTQYF
v_call: TRBV29-1; clone_size: few; j_call: TRBJ2-1; d_call: .; cdr3_nt: TGCAGCCTCGGGGGCACGAGTGGCAATGAGCAGTTCTTC; cdr3_aa: CSLGGTSGNEQFF
v_call: TRBV29-1; clone_size: .; j_call: TRBJ2-1; d_call: .; cdr3_nt: TGCAGCGTTCTGATGAGGGGCCCTTACAATGAGCAGTTCTTC; cdr3_aa: CSVLMRGPYNEQFF
v_call: TRBV20-1; clone_size: few; j_call: TRBJ1-5; d_call: .; cdr3_nt: TGCAGTGCTAGAGAGAGGGCGAAGCTGCCCCAGCATTTT; cdr3_aa: CSARERAKLPQHF